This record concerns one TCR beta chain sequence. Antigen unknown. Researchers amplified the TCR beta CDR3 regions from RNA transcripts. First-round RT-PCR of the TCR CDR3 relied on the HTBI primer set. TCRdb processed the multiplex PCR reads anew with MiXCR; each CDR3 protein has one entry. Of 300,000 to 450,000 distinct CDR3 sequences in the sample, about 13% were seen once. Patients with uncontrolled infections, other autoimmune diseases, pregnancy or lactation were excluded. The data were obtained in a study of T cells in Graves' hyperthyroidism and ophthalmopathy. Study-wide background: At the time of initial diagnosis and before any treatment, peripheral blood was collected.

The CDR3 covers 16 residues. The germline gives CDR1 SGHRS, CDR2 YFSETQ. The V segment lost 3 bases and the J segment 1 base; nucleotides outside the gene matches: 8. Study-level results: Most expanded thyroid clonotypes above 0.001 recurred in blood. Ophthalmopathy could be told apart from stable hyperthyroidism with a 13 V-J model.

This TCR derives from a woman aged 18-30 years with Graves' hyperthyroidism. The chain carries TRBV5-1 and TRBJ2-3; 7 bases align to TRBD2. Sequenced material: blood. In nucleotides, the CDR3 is TGCGCCAGCAGCTGGACCAGCGGGATGGGCACAGATACGCAGTATTTT. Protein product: CASSWTSGMGTDTQYF.